This T cell receptor beta chain was documented in a study of cytotoxic CD8 clonotypes in ibrutinib-treated CLL. With respect to this clone: The antigen is unknown.

TCRdb's table, derived via immunoSEQ multiplex PCR, lists solely in-frame clones and lacks some. The table has some 170,000 clones, 88% seen once. Study results and caveats: At ibrutinib response, clonality increased, and at progression it declined back toward baseline.

CDR1 and CDR2 (germline): SGHRS, YFSETQ. The CDR3 is 11 residues long. V was shortened by 0 bases and J by 8 bases, with 4 bases between the two germline ends. The J gene is TRBJ2-3, the V gene TRBV5-1; no firm D call. The source of this sequence is a human donor with chronic lymphocytic leukemia. Specimen: PBMCs, collected at disease progression, from a patient treated with ibrutinib. The CDR3 coding sequence is TGCGCCAGCAGCTTGGATGGTACGCAGTATTTT. Translation: CASSLDGTQYF. Variable domain in full (rest from reference TRBV5-1 and TRBJ2-3): KAGVTQTPRYLIKTRGQQVTLSCSPISGHRSVSWYQQTPGQGLQFLFEYFSETQRNKGNFPGRFSGRQFSNSRSEMNVSTLELGDSALYLCASSLDGTQYFGPGTRLTVL.